The 21 T cell receptor beta chains listed next were all sequenced from one sample in a study of T cells in Graves' hyperthyroidism and ophthalmopathy. Using RNA transcripts as the source, TCR beta CDR3 regions were amplified. Initially, a first-round RT-PCR of the TCR CDR3 employed the HTBI primer set. TCRdb reanalysed the multiplex PCR reads using MiXCR and keeps one entry per CDR3 protein. The sample includes around 250,000 distinct CDR3 sequences, approximately 23% of them seen just once. The specimen sequenced was blood. These receptors were obtained from a woman aged 40 to 55 with Graves' ophthalmopathy.

This clonotype was counted at least ten times. This chain joins TRBV6-1 and TRBJ1-5, with D uncertain. Germline values: CDR1 MNHNS, CDR2 SASEGT. The CDR3 contains 13 residues. Trimming took off 3 bases at V and 7 bases at J, with 10 bases between the two ends. In DNA, the CDR3 is TGTGCCAGCAGTGATACCGGTAAGCAGCCCCAGCATTTT. The encoded protein is CASSDTGKQPQHF.

The chain links TRBV18 to TRBJ1-3; D not resolved. The V and J ends lost 6 bases and 0 bases respectively, with 12 bases between them. The germline CDR1 and CDR2 sequences are KGHSH and LQKENI. There are 15 residues in the CDR3. The CDR3 reads CASSTDEFSGNTIYF. CDR3 DNA sequence: TGTGCCAGCTCGACCGATGAGTTCTCTGGAAACACCATATATTTT.

This clonotype was seen repeatedly, ten times or more. The CDR3 nucleotides are TGTGCCACCCGGGACAGTGACTATGGCTACACCTTC. This codes for CATRDSDYGYTF. This chain links TRBV24-1 with TRBJ1-2; 7 bases map to TRBD1. The CDR3 totals 12 residues. Looked up from germline, CDR1 is KGHDR and CDR2 is SFDVKD. V shed 9 bases, J shed 3 bases, and the junction held 3 bases outside the gene matches.

The V call is TRBV28, the J call TRBJ2-7, with D possibly called TRBD1 or TRBD2 (5 bases each). This CDR3 has 15 amino acids. The V gene lost 3 bases and the J gene lost 5 bases, with 17 bases spanning the gap. The germline CDR1 and CDR2 sequences are MDHEN and SYDVKM. CDR3 DNA sequence: TGTGCCAGCAGTTTCCTCCAGGGACGTATCGACGAGCAGTACTTC. Protein sequence: CASSFLQGRIDEQYF.

V and J are TRBV24-1 and TRBJ1-2, with D perhaps matching TRBD1 (6 bases). Germline V CDR1 and CDR2: KGHDR, SFDVKD. This CDR3 region has 15 residues. V was pared by 2 bases and J by 6 bases, with 15 bases between. CDR3 coding DNA: TGTGCCACCAGTGATTCGGGAACAGGGACACATGGCTACACCTTC. Its translation: CATSDSGTGTHGYTF.

DNA of the CDR3: TGTGCCAGTAGTATTTATTCGGGGCCCACTGAAGCTTTCTTT. Translating it yields CASSIYSGPTEAFF. The chain joins TRBV19 to TRBJ1-1; D is perhaps TRBD1 (5 bases). Germline V gene data show CDR1 as LNHDA and CDR2 as SQIVND (reference sequence). Trimming left V 3 bases short and J 4 bases short, with 12 bases between. The CDR3 spans 14 residues. Full variable domain (outside the CDR3, taken from reference TRBV19 and TRBJ1-1): DGGITQSPKYLFRKEGQNVTLSCEQNLNHDAMYWYRQDPGQGLRLIYYSQIVNDFQKGDIAEGYSVSREKKESFPLTVTSAQKNPTAFYLCASSIYSGPTEAFFGQGTRLTVV.

The CDR3 nucleotides are TGTGCCAGCAGCTTACAGGGCTGGGGAAGCAATCAGCCCCAGCATTTT. Its translation: CASSLQGWGSNQPQHF. This chain connects TRBV11-2 to TRBJ1-5; D may be TRBD1 (5 bases). CDR1 is SGHAT and CDR2 is FQNNGV in the germline V gene. The CDR3 runs 16 residues. V gave up 2 bases and J gave up 1 base, with 12 bases separating them.

The chain couples TRBV7-9 to TRBJ2-5; D unresolved. Germline lookup yields CDR1 SEHNR and CDR2 FQNEAQ (reference sequence). This CDR3 is 15 amino acids long. The germline V and J ends were trimmed by 0 bases and 5 bases, with 13 bases remaining between them. CDR3 in amino acids: CASSLALASSETQYF. CDR3 nucleotides: TGTGCCAGCAGCTTAGCGTTAGCAAGTAGCGAGACCCAGTACTTC.

In this sample, this clonotype turned up many times. The chain has TRBV12-3 or TRBV12-4 and TRBJ2-5; D remains unclear. The CDR3 has 13 amino acids. Trimming removed 2 bases at V and 10 bases at J, with 14 bases between. CDR3 protein: CASSLRSFGDQYF. CDR3 nucleotide sequence: TGTGCCAGCAGTTTAAGGTCCTTTGGGGACCAGTACTTC.

The CDR3 region is CASSLDRADQPQHF. The CDR3 bases are TGTGCCAGCAGTTTAGACAGGGCCGATCAGCCCCAGCATTTT. The chain has TRBV12-3 or TRBV12-4 and TRBJ1-5; tentatively, D is TRBD1 (6 bases). Trimming took off 1 base at V and 5 bases at J, with 9 bases between the two ends. The CDR3 is 14 amino acids.

At least ten counts were recorded for this clonotype. The V and J genes are TRBV28 and TRBJ2-2; TRBD2 matches at 7 bases. V lost 5 bases to trimming and J lost 5 bases; unmatched junction nucleotides: 2. The CDR3 consists of 13 residues. Germline-derived CDR1 and CDR2 are MDHEN and SYDVKM. The CDR3 DNA reads TGTGCCAGCAGTCCACTAGCGACCGGGGAGCTGTTTTTT. This translates into CASSPLATGELFF.

CDR3 amino acids: CASRPGSELNTEAFF. Written as DNA, the CDR3 is TGTGCCAGCAGACCGGGATCGGAGTTGAACACTGAAGCTTTCTTT. The rearrangement joins TRBV11-3 to TRBJ1-1; no clear D. The germline V gene has CDR1 SGHNT and CDR2 YENEEA. The CDR3 runs to 15 residues. The ends were cut back, 6 bases at V and 0 bases at J, with 14 bases in the middle.

This clonotype was recorded many times. The chain has TRBV20-1 and TRBJ1-1; TRBD1 might be the D (5 bases). CDR3 length equals 13 residues. Germline values: CDR1 DFQATT, CDR2 SNEGSKA (reference sequence). V lost 3 bases and J 4 bases, leaving 12 bases between the germline ends. The CDR3 coding sequence is TGCAGTGCTAGGGGCAGGGCAGCCACTGAAGCTTTCTTT. The encoded protein is CSARGRAATEAFF.

This sequence joins TRBV5-1 and TRBJ2-5, with 10 bases fitting TRBD1. Germline V gene lookup returns CDR1 SGHRS and CDR2 YFSETQ. The CDR3 is 16 amino acids. J was trimmed by 5 bases and V by 2 bases; bases with no gene match: 9. Here the CDR3 reads CASSFPGTGDGETQYF. The CDR3, as DNA: TGCGCCAGCAGCTTTCCCGGGACAGGGGACGGGGAGACCCAGTACTTC.

The sample holds many counts of this clonotype. The CDR3 is CASSPVGGRSYEQYF. DNA for the CDR3: TGTGCCAGCAGTCCCGTCGGGGGACGCTCCTACGAGCAGTACTTC. The chain recombines TRBV7-2 with TRBJ2-7; perhaps TRBD2 as D (6 bases). Germline V gives CDR1 SGHTA, CDR2 FQGNSA. The CDR3 sequence is 15 residues long. Trimming took 6 bases from V and 0 from J, leaving 15 bases between them.

This clonotype was observed many times. V and J are TRBV2 and TRBJ2-5; TRBD2 matches at 9 bases. Germline V gives CDR1 SNHLY, CDR2 FYNNEI. The V gene end was trimmed by 2 bases and the J gene end by 1 base; junction bases not matched to a gene: 11. The CDR3 length is 18 residues. CDR3 coding DNA: TGTGCCAGCAGTGAACCTATTTTGCGGGAGGGCTTCCAAGAGACCCAGTACTTC. Protein: CASSEPILREGFQETQYF.

This clonotype was counted many times. This chain links TRBV18 with TRBJ2-2, with D unresolved. Germline CDR1 is KGHSH and CDR2 is LQKENI. The CDR3 consists of 16 residues. The V end lost 3 bases, the J end lost 1 base, and 12 bases lay between the germline ends. The CDR3 sequence: CASSPPGNRNTGELFF. CDR3 sequence (DNA): TGTGCCAGCTCACCTCCAGGAAACAGGAACACCGGGGAGCTGTTTTTT.

Ten or more counts support this clonotype. This chain joins TRBV2 and TRBJ1-2, with 7 positions matching TRBD1. Trimming at V came to 4 bases and at J to 4 bases, leaving 6 bases not matched to a gene. Germline loops: CDR1 SNHLY, CDR2 FYNNEI. There are 14 residues in the CDR3. CDR3 in amino acids: CASSVMTGSYGYTF. The DNA of the CDR3 is TGTGCCAGCAGTGTCATGACAGGGTCCTATGGCTACACCTTC.

This clonotype occurred many times. The chain employs TRBV28 and TRBJ2-5; 9 bases agree with TRBD2. Germline V gene data show CDR1 as MDHEN and CDR2 as SYDVKM. J gave up 7 bases and V 5 bases, and 14 bases lay outside the gene matches. The length of the CDR3 is 16 residues. The CDR3 sequence: CASSLLPPQREATQYF. CDR3 DNA sequence: TGTGCCAGCAGTCTCCTCCCCCCACAGCGGGAGGCGACCCAGTACTTC.

The chain couples TRBV12-3 or TRBV12-4 to TRBJ2-7; TRBD1 or TRBD2 may be the D gene (5 bases each). The V and J ends lost 9 bases and 6 bases respectively, with 12 bases between them. The CDR3 has 11 residues. The CDR3 DNA reads as TGTGCCAGTGGGACCTACAGCGAGCAGTACTTC. Amino acids: CASGTYSEQYF.

This clonotype has a handful of counts. Since a much larger clone is just one base distant, this may be a read error. The chain joins TRBV7-3 to TRBJ2-2, with 7 bases that match TRBD2. The germline V gene encodes CDR1 SGHTA and CDR2 FQGTGA. CDR3 length: 16 amino acids. The CDR3 DNA is TGTGTCAGCAGCTTATTTGAGCGGGGAAAGAATGGGGAGCTGTTTTTT. Translated, it gives CVSSLFERGKNGELFF.